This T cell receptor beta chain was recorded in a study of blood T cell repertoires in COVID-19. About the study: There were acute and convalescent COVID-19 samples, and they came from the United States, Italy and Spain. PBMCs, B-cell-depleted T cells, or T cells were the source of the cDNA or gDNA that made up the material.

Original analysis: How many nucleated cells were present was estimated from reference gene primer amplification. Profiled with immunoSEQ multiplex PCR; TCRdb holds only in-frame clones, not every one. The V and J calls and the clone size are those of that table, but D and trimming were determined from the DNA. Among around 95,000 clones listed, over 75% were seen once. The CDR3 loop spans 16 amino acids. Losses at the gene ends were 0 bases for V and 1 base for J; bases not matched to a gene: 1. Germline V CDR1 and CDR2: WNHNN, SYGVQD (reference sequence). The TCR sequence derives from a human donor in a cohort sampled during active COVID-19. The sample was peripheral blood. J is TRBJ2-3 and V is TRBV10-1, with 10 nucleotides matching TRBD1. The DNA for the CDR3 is TGCGCCAGCAGTGAGTCGACAGGGGGCGGCACAGATACGCAGTATTTT. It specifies CASSESTGGGTDTQYF.